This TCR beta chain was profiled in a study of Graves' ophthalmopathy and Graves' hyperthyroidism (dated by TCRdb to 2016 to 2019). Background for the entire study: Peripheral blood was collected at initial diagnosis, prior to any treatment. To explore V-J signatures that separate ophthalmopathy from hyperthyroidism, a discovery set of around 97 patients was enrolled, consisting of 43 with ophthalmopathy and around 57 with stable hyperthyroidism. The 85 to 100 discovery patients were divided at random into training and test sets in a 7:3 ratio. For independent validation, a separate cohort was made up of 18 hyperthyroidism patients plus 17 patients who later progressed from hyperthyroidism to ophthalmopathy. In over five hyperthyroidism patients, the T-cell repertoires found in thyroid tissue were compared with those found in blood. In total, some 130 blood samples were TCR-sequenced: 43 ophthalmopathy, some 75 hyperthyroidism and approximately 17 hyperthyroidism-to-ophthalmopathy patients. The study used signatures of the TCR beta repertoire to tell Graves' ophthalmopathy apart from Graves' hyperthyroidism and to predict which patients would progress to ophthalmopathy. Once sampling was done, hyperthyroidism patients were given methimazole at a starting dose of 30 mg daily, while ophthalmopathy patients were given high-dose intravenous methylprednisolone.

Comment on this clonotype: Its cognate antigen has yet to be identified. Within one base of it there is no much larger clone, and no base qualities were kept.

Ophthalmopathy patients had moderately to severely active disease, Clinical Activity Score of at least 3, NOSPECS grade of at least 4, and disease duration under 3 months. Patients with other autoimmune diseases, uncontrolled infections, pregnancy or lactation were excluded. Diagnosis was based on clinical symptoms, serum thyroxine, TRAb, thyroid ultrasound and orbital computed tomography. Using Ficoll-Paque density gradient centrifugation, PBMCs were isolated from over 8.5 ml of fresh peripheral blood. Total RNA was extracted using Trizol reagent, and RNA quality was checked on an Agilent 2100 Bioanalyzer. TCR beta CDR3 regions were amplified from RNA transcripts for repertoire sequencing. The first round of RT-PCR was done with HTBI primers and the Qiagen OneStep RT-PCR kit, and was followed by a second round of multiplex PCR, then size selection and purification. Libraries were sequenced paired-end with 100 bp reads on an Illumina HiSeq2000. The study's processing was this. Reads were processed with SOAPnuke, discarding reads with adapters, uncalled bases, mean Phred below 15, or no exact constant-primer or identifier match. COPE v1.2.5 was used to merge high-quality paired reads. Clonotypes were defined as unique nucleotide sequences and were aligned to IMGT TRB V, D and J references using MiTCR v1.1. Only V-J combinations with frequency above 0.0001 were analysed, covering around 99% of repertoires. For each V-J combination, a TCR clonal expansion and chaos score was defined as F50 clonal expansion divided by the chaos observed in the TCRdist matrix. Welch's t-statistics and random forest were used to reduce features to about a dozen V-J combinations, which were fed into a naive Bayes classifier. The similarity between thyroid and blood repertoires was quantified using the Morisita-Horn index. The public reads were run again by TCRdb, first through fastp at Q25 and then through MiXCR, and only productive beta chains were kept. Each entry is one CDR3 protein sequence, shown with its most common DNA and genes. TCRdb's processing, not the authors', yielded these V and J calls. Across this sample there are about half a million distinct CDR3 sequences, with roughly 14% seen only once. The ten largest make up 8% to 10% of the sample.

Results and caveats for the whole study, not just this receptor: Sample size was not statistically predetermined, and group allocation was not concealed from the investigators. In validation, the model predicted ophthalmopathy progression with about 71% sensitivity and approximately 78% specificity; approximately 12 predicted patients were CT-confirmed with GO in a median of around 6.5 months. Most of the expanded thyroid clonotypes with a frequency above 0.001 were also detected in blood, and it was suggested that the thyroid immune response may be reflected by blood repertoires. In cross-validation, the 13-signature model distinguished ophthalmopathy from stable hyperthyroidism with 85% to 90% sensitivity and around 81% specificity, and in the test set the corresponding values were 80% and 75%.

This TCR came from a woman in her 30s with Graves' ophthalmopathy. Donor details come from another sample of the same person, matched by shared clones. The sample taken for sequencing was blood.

The CDR3 protein is CASSVTQGPDTQYF. The nucleotides read TGTGCCAGCAGCGTAACACAGGGTCCAGATACGCAGTATTTT. The chain is assembled from TRBV13 and TRBJ2-3, and possibly TRBD1, on 6 matching bases. Based on the germline V gene (reference sequence), the CDR1 and CDR2 sequences are PRHDT and FYEKMQ. The junction shows trimming of 5 bases on V and 4 bases on J, plus 13 bases between the germline ends. Including the terminal cysteine and phenylalanine, the CDR3 comprises 14 residues. Just the 42-base CDR3 DNA is kept, in frame starting at base 1.